This T cell receptor beta chain comes out of a study of shared clonotypes between healthy human individuals. Notes on the study in general: How much donors shared clonotypes was expected to be affected by sequencing depth.

As for this clone: The antigen is not known.

Per germline, CDR1 SEHNR and CDR2 FQNEAQ (reference sequence). The CDR3 has 13 amino acids. J was trimmed by 4 bases and V by 4 bases; bases with no gene match: 3. The naive CD8 population came from CD45RO-negative cells selected for CCR7, without terminally differentiated effector memory CD45RA+ cells. Some clones are missing from TCRdb's copy, which holds only in-frame ones; the method was immunoSEQ multiplex PCR. The sample includes approximately 650,000 clones, 95% of them seen just once. The clonotype originates from a woman aged 25 to 39 in good health. The rearrangement joins TRBV7-9 to TRBJ1-2; 7 nucleotides match TRBD1. The sequencing input was naive CD8+ T cells sorted from blood. The CDR3 bases are TGTGCCAGCAGCTCCGGGACAGTCTATGGCTACACCTTC. Its protein product is CASSSGTVYGYTF.